Sequencing of this T cell receptor beta chain was carried out in a study of CD8 T cells in ankylosing spondylitis. Study-wide results and limits: In reactive arthritis synovial fluid and blood, some motif variants had been reported before. Seemingly characteristic of ankylosing spondylitis blood was a TCR beta motif consisting of several highly homologous variants.

This clonotype has more than one count but fewer than ten. The antigen is unknown. V shed 5 bases and J shed 2 bases, with 19 bases lying between them. Germline V gives CDR1 MNHEY, CDR2 SMNVEV (reference sequence). The CDR3 has 16 residues. Molecular-barcoded quantitative 5'-RACE produced these TCR beta libraries. TCRdb redid the calling of the 5' RACE reads with MiXCR, one entry per CDR3 protein. The sample lists 250,000 or so distinct CDR3 sequences; over 15% were seen once. The rearrangement joins TRBV27 to TRBJ2-7, with D possibly matching TRBD1 (6 bases). The receptor comes from a male donor with ankylosing spondylitis or in good health (not recorded which). Input material: blood, either unsorted or a sorted T cell fraction (not recorded which). The CDR3 bases are TGTGCCAGCAGTCCACATAGCAGGGGCCCAACCTACGAGCAGTACTTC. Amino acids: CASSPHSRGPTYEQYF.